Presented here are 2 T cell receptor beta chains from one specimen sequenced in a study of blood T cell repertoires in COVID-19. Profiling relied on immunoSEQ multiplex PCR, and the TCRdb table lists in-frame clones only, not all of them. The sample consists of 200,000 to 300,000 clones, approximately 86% of them appearing once. Sequencing was carried out using peripheral blood. The receptor set was obtained from a man under 40 with active or convalescent COVID-19.

Here the CDR3 reads CSAIVSTEAFF. The CDR3 DNA follows: TGCAGTGCTATTGTGAGTACTGAAGCTTTCTTT. V is TRBV20-1 and J is TRBJ1-1; the D is unclear. Germline V gene lookup returns CDR1 DFQATT and CDR2 SNEGSKA (reference sequence). The length of the CDR3 is 11 residues. Trimming took off 4 bases at V and 5 bases at J, with 8 bases between the two ends.

The rearrangement joins TRBV7-9 to TRBJ2-7; D uncertain. Germline V lookup: CDR1 SEHNR, CDR2 FQNEAQ (reference sequence). This CDR3 region has 14 residues. V was trimmed by 5 bases and J by 7 bases, leaving 18 bases between them. DNA of the CDR3: TGTGCCAGCAGCCAACCCGGAAGCCGAGGTGAGCAGTACTTC. This sequence encodes CASSQPGSRGEQYF.